These 14 T cell receptor beta chains were all obtained from the same sample, sequenced in a study of T cells in localized non-small cell lung cancer (dated by TCRdb to 2020 to 2022). The library was made by the immunoSEQ multiplex PCR assay. TCRdb retrieved this table from immuneACCESS and kept in-frame rearrangements only. Not all clones are present; in checked studies, unresolved V genes account for under half, and no reason is known for the remainder. This sample lists under 150,000 clones; 89% were detected once. Clones ranked in the top ten supply around 1.5% of the sample. The source material was peripheral blood, sampled before any cancer treatment. These receptors were obtained from a female donor over 55 with stage I lung adenocarcinoma.

CDR3 sequence: CASSLAISGANVLTF. Written as DNA, the CDR3 is TGTGCCAGCTCACTGGCTATATCTGGGGCCAACGTCCTGACTTTC. V and J are TRBV18 and TRBJ2-6; no clear D. The CDR3 is made up of 15 amino acids. CDR1 and CDR2 (germline): KGHSH, LQKENI. The germline V and J ends were trimmed by 4 bases and 1 base, with 8 bases remaining between them.

The chain couples TRBV9 to TRBJ1-1; maybe TRBD1 (5 bases). CDR3 length: 14 residues. Germline V CDR1 and CDR2: SGDLS, YYNGEE. Trimming left V 4 bases short and J 1 base short, with 11 bases between. The CDR3 region is CASSFRAGNTEAFF. CDR3 nucleotide sequence: TGTGCCAGCAGCTTCAGGGCCGGGAACACTGAAGCTTTCTTT.

This CDR3 is CAWNGEANTEAFF. In DNA form, the CDR3 reads TGTGCCTGGAACGGGGAGGCGAACACTGAAGCTTTCTTT. This chain connects TRBV30 to TRBJ1-1; D gene unclear. The V end was cut by 4 bases, the J end by 1 base, with 10 bases between. The V gene's germline CDR1 is GTSNPN and CDR2 SVGIG (reference sequence). The CDR3 runs to 13 residues.

The chain joins TRBV2 to TRBJ2-5; 10 nucleotides match TRBD1. In germline, CDR1 is SNHLY, CDR2 FYNNEI. This CDR3 region has 15 residues. The junction had 12 bases not matched to a gene; V was cut back by 5 bases and J by 9 bases. CDR3 loop: CASSQDRGSNQPQYF. CDR3 DNA sequence: TGTGCCAGCAGTCAGGACAGGGGGTCGAACCAGCCCCAGTACTTC.

This clone was observed a few times. The genes are TRBV11-3 and TRBJ2-1; no firm D call. Between the trimmed V and J ends, which lost 3 bases and 9 bases, there was a span of 15 bases. Germline CDR1 SGHNT, CDR2 YENEEA. The length of the CDR3 is 14 residues. As DNA, the CDR3 is TGTGCCAGCAGCTTTGGGTCAGAATCGAGTGAGCAGTTCTTC. Amino acid sequence: CASSFGSESSEQFF.

This clone was seen a handful of times. V gene TRBV5-4 combines with J gene TRBJ1-1; 10 bases fit TRBD1. CDR3 length: 15 amino acids. CDR1 and CDR2 (germline): SGHNT, YYREEE (reference sequence). V lost 4 bases to trimming and J lost 1 base; unmatched junction nucleotides: 4. The CDR3 DNA is TGTGCCAGCAGCAAGCGACAGGGGGCGAACACTGAAGCTTTCTTT. Protein sequence: CASSKRQGANTEAFF.

Only one count was recorded for this clone. CDR3 DNA sequence: TGTGCCAGCATGGCGAACACTGAAGCTTTCTTT. It codes for CASMANTEAFF. This chain connects TRBV28 to TRBJ1-1; D gene uncertain. V was clipped by 7 bases and J by 1 base, with 4 bases between them. Germline V gives CDR1 MDHEN, CDR2 SYDVKM. The length of the CDR3 is 11 residues.

The J gene is TRBJ2-1, the V gene TRBV4-1; 12 nucleotides line up with TRBD2. Looked up from germline, CDR1 is MGHRA and CDR2 is YSYEKL. The CDR3 runs to 20 residues. V lost 0 bases, J lost 6 bases, and 15 bases stayed unmatched. CDR3 sequence: CASSQDTPRRLAGVPNEQFF. CDR3 bases: TGCGCCAGCAGCCAAGATACACCCCGCCGACTAGCGGGAGTCCCCAATGAGCAGTTCTTC.

The chain couples TRBV6-8 to TRBJ2-1, with D possibly being TRBD1 or TRBD2 (6 bases each). Looked up from germline, CDR1 is MNHGY and CDR2 is SAAAGT. Trimming took 9 bases from V and 4 from J, leaving 13 bases between them. CDR3 length: 13 amino acids. CDR3 coding DNA: TGTGCCAGAGGGGGAGGAGGATACAATGAGCAGTTCTTC. Protein sequence: CARGGGGYNEQFF.

This clone was picked up one time. The rearrangement uses TRBV19 and TRBJ1-3; 8 positions match TRBD1. The V segment lost 8 bases and the J segment 3 bases; nucleotides outside the gene matches: 3. CDR1 LNHDA and CDR2 SQIVND come from the germline V gene (reference sequence). The CDR3 extends over 13 amino acids. The CDR3 sequence is CASGQGLGNTIYF. CDR3 coding DNA: TGTGCCAGTGGACAGGGCCTTGGAAACACCATATATTTT.

J is TRBJ2-1 and V is TRBV30; 11 bases match TRBD2. The V gene's germline CDR1 is GTSNPN and CDR2 SVGIG (reference sequence). The CDR3 sequence is 14 residues long. Trimming cost V 1 base and J 10 bases; bases outside gene matches: 6. The chain's CDR3 is CAWSEGLAGGEQFF. The CDR3 DNA is TGTGCCTGGAGTGAAGGCCTAGCGGGGGGCGAGCAGTTCTTC. Based on the CDR3 plus reference TRBV30 and TRBJ2-1, the full variable domain is SQTIHQWPATLVQPVGSPLSLECTVEGTSNPNLYWYRQAAGRGLQLLFYSVGIGQISSEVPQNLSASRPQDRQFILSSKKLLLSDSGFYLCAWSEGLAGGEQFFGPGTRLTVL.

V gene TRBV6-5 combines with J gene TRBJ1-5; D is ambiguous. The CDR3 sequence is 12 residues long. Between the trimmed V and J ends, which lost 6 bases and 4 bases, there was a span of 7 bases. Germline lookup yields CDR1 MNHEY and CDR2 SVGAGI. The CDR3 loop reads CASRGANQPQHF. In DNA form, the CDR3 reads TGTGCCAGCAGGGGAGCTAATCAGCCCCAGCATTTT.

CDR3 in DNA: TGTGCCTGGAGTAGTGTCCCCGGGGGTTCACCCCTCCACTTT. Translation gives CAWSSVPGGSPLHF. J is TRBJ1-6 and V is TRBV30; D possibly corresponds to TRBD1 (5 bases). The V end was cut by 2 bases, the J end by 9 bases, with 14 bases between. The CDR3 contains 14 residues. Germline V gives CDR1 GTSNPN, CDR2 SVGIG (reference sequence).

This clone has just one count. This chain links TRBV5-6 with TRBJ2-6; perhaps TRBD2 as D (5 bases). This CDR3 has 17 residues. Trimming left V 0 bases short and J 4 bases short, with 14 bases between. Germline CDR1 and CDR2: SGHDT and YYEEEE. This CDR3 is CASSLEVGVAGANVLTF. CDR3 in DNA: TGTGCCAGCAGCTTGGAAGTCGGGGTAGCGGGGGCCAACGTCCTGACTTTC.